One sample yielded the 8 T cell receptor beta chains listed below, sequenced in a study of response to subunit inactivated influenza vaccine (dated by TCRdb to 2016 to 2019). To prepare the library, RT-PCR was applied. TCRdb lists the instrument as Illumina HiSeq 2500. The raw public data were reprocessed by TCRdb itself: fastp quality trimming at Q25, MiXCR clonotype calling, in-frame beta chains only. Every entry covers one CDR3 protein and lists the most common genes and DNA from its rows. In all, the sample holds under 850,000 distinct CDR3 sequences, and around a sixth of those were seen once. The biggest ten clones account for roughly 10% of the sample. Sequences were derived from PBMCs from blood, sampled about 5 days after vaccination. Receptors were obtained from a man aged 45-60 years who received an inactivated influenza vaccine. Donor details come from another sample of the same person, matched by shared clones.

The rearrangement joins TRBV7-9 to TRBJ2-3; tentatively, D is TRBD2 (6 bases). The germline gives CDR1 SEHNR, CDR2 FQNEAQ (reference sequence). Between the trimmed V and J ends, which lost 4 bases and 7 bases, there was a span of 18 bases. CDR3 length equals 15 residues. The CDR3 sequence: CASSSDPQGGYTQYF. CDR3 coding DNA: TGTGCCAGCAGCTCCGACCCCCAGGGAGGATATACGCAGTATTTT.

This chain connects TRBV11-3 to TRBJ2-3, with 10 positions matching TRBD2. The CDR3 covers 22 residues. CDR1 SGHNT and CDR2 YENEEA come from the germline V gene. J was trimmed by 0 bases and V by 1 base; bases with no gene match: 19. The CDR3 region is CASSLVSASGSSRDPSTDTQYF. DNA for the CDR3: TGTGCCAGCAGCTTAGTTTCAGCTAGCGGGAGTTCACGCGATCCAAGCACAGATACGCAGTATTTT.

CDR3 loop: CSHSREPSYEQYF. The CDR3, as DNA: TGCAGTCATAGCAGGGAACCCTCCTACGAGCAGTACTTC. The gene calls are TRBV20-1 and TRBJ2-7, with D possibly TRBD1 on 5 matching bases. CDR1 is DFQATT and CDR2 is SNEGSKA in the germline V gene (reference sequence). Between the trimmed V and J ends, which lost 8 bases and 0 bases, there was a span of 14 bases. CDR3 length equals 13 residues.

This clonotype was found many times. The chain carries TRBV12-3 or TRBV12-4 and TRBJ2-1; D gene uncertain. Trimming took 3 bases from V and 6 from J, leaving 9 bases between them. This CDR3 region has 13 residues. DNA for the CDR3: TGTGCCAGCAGTTTCGTGAGTACCAATGAGCAGTTCTTC. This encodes CASSFVSTNEQFF.

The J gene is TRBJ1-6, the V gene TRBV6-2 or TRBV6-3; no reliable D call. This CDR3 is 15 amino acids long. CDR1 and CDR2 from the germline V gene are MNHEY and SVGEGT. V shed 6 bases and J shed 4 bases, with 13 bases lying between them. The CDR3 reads CASRTDGVYNSPLHF. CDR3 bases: TGTGCCAGCAGAACGGACGGAGTGTATAATTCACCCCTCCACTTT.

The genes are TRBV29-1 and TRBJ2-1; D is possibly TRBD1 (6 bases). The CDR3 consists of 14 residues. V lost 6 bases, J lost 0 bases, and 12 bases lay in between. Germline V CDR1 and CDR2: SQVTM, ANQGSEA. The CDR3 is CSVGARGSYNEQFF. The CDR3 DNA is TGCAGCGTGGGGGCCAGGGGCTCCTACAATGAGCAGTTCTTC.

The CDR3 DNA follows: TGTGCCAGCAGACCCTTAGGACAGGGGAATCAGCCCCAGCATTTT. This translates into CASRPLGQGNQPQHF. The V call is TRBV6-2 or TRBV6-3, the J call TRBJ1-5; 9 bases match TRBD1. This CDR3 has 15 amino acids. V was pared by 6 bases and J by 4 bases, with 7 bases of the junction left unmatched. The germline CDR1 and CDR2 sequences are MNHEY and SVGEGT.

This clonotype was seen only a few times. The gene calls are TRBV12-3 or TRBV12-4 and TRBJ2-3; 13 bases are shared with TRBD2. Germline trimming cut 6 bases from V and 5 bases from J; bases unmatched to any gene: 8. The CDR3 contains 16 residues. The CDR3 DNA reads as TGTGCCAGCAGCTCAGGACTAGCGGGAGTTGGAGATACGCAGTATTTT. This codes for CASSSGLAGVGDTQYF.